A selection of T cell receptor beta chains follows, all from one sample in a study of blood T cell repertoires in COVID-19. Only in-frame clones appear in the TCRdb table, and some are missing; sequencing was by immunoSEQ multiplex PCR. The repertoire includes about 270,000 clones, about 87% of them detected once, and roughly 4% sits in the top ten. Input material: peripheral blood. The receptor set was obtained from a man aged 60 to 69 who had recovered from COVID-19. CDR3s include the opening cysteine and the closing phenylalanine or tryptophan. The order of the fields is D gene, clone size, V gene, J gene, CDR3 DNA, CDR3 protein. The D gene is left open where the match is weak. Rows give clone size only sometimes, using once, few, many, or a class for an expanded clone.

D gene: -
clone size: -
V gene: TRBV6-5
J gene: TRBJ2-5
CDR3 DNA: TGTGCCAGCAGTTACCCGTACCAAGAGACCCAGTACTTC
CDR3 protein: CASSYPYQETQYF

D gene: -
clone size: -
V gene: TRBV7-8
J gene: TRBJ1-4
CDR3 DNA: TGTGCCAGCAGCTTACGTACAGCTGTCACTAATGAAAAACTGTTTTTT
CDR3 protein: CASSLRTAVTNEKLFF

D gene: -
clone size: -
V gene: TRBV27
J gene: TRBJ2-7
CDR3 DNA: TGTGCCAGCAGTTTAAACAGACGGTTCCCCTACGAGCAGTACTTC
CDR3 protein: CASSLNRRFPYEQYF

D gene: -
clone size: -
V gene: TRBV10-2
J gene: TRBJ1-1
CDR3 DNA: TGCGCCAGCAGTGACGGAGAGAACACTGAAGCTTTCTTT
CDR3 protein: CASSDGENTEAFF

D gene: -
clone size: -
V gene: TRBV12-3/TRBV12-4
J gene: TRBJ2-7
CDR3 DNA: TGTGCCAGCAGTTTAACTTCCTACGAGCAGTACTTC
CDR3 protein: CASSLTSYEQYF

D gene: TRBD1
clone size: -
V gene: TRBV5-5
J gene: TRBJ2-6
CDR3 DNA: TGTGCCAGCAGCACCACAGGGGGCGTTACCTCTGGGGCCAACGTCCTGACTTTC
CDR3 protein: CASSTTGGVTSGANVLTF

D gene: TRBD2
clone size: -
V gene: TRBV18
J gene: TRBJ2-5
CDR3 DNA: TGTGCCAGCTCACACCCTAGCGGGGGGCAAGAGACCCAGTACTTC
CDR3 protein: CASSHPSGGQETQYF

D gene: TRBD1
clone size: -
V gene: TRBV7-9
J gene: TRBJ1-4
CDR3 DNA: TGTGCCAGCAGCGGGGGGACAGGCGACGGGAATGAAAAACTGTTTTTT
CDR3 protein: CASSGGTGDGNEKLFF

D gene: -
clone size: -
V gene: TRBV6-5
J gene: TRBJ2-1
CDR3 DNA: TGTGCCAGCCCCGCTAGCCCATACAATGAGCAGTTCTTC
CDR3 protein: CASPASPYNEQFF

D gene: -
clone size: few
V gene: TRBV4-1
J gene: TRBJ2-7
CDR3 DNA: TGCGCCAGCAGCCAAGGGCTTCGCCACGAGCAGTACTTC
CDR3 protein: CASSQGLRHEQYF

D gene: TRBD2
clone size: -
V gene: TRBV5-1
J gene: TRBJ2-7
CDR3 DNA: TGCGCCAGCACTGCCGGGGGGGCCACTTCTTACGAGCAGTACTTC
CDR3 protein: CASTAGGATSYEQYF

D gene: TRBD1
clone size: -
V gene: TRBV4-2
J gene: TRBJ2-5
CDR3 DNA: TGTGCCAGCAGCCAAGAGGGACAGGGACAAGAGACCCAGTACTTC
CDR3 protein: CASSQEGQGQETQYF

D gene: TRBD1
clone size: -
V gene: TRBV6-5
J gene: TRBJ1-1
CDR3 DNA: TGTGCCAGCAGTCATGGGACAGAGAACACTGAAGCTTTCTTT
CDR3 protein: CASSHGTENTEAFF

D gene: -
clone size: -
V gene: TRBV13
J gene: TRBJ2-7
CDR3 DNA: TGTGCCAGCAGCCCGCGGACAGAGGGGTACGAGCAGTACTTC
CDR3 protein: CASSPRTEGYEQYF

D gene: TRBD1
clone size: -
V gene: TRBV10-3
J gene: TRBJ2-3
CDR3 DNA: TGTGCCATCAGTGGGAGACTTGGACAGGGCACAGATACGCAGTATTTT
CDR3 protein: CAISGRLGQGTDTQYF

D gene: TRBD1
clone size: once
V gene: TRBV3-1/TRBV3-2
J gene: TRBJ1-6
CDR3 DNA: TGTGCCAGCAGCCATTGGGACAGGGATAATTCACCCCTCCACTTT
CDR3 protein: CASSHWDRDNSPLHF

D gene: TRBD1
clone size: once
V gene: TRBV9
J gene: TRBJ2-3
CDR3 DNA: TGTGCCAGCAGCCTCAGAGGGGGCGCAGTTGGAGATACGCAGTATTTT
CDR3 protein: CASSLRGGAVGDTQYF

D gene: -
clone size: -
V gene: TRBV5-1
J gene: TRBJ2-7
CDR3 DNA: TGCGCCAGCAGCTTGGACAGTTTGGCGCAGTACTTC
CDR3 protein: CASSLDSLAQYF

D gene: TRBD2
clone size: few
V gene: TRBV3-1/TRBV3-2
J gene: TRBJ2-7
CDR3 DNA: TGTGCCAGCAGCCAGACCGCCCCGGGGGGGGCCTACGAGCAGTACTTC
CDR3 protein: CASSQTAPGGAYEQYF

D gene: -
clone size: -
V gene: TRBV18
J gene: TRBJ1-2
CDR3 DNA: TGTGCCAGCTCACCTGGTGCAGTCTATGGCTACACCTTC
CDR3 protein: CASSPGAVYGYTF

D gene: -
clone size: -
V gene: TRBV29-1
J gene: TRBJ1-2
CDR3 DNA: TGCAGCGTATGGGGGGGGCCCTACTATGGCTACACCTTC
CDR3 protein: CSVWGGPYYGYTF

D gene: TRBD1
clone size: -
V gene: TRBV7-6
J gene: TRBJ2-1
CDR3 DNA: TGTGCCAGCAGCTTACCCAAAATACCCCGACAGGGGGAAAGGGCGAATGAGCAGTTCTTC
CDR3 protein: CASSLPKIPRQGERANEQFF

D gene: TRBD2
clone size: -
V gene: TRBV7-3
J gene: TRBJ2-3
CDR3 DNA: TGTGCCAGCAGCTTATCGCTAGCGGTTAGCACAGATACGCAGTATTTT
CDR3 protein: CASSLSLAVSTDTQYF

D gene: -
clone size: -
V gene: TRBV11-2
J gene: TRBJ1-1
CDR3 DNA: TGTGCCAGCAGCTTGAGCGGAAACACTGAAGCTTTCTTT
CDR3 protein: CASSLSGNTEAFF

D gene: TRBD2
clone size: -
V gene: TRBV4-2
J gene: TRBJ2-1
CDR3 DNA: TGTGCCAGCAGCCAAAACAGCGGGGGGCTGTCAGGCAATGAGCAGTTCTTC
CDR3 protein: CASSQNSGGLSGNEQFF

D gene: -
clone size: -
V gene: TRBV21-1
J gene: TRBJ2-3
CDR3 DNA: TGTGCCAGCAGCAAGGATGGGCGGACAGGCCCATCGGGGAACACAGATACGCAGTATTTT
CDR3 protein: CASSKDGRTGPSGNTDTQYF

D gene: TRBD1
clone size: -
V gene: TRBV27
J gene: TRBJ2-1
CDR3 DNA: TGTGCCAGCAGTTTATCGACAGGGTACAATGAGCAGTTCTTC
CDR3 protein: CASSLSTGYNEQFF

D gene: -
clone size: -
V gene: TRBV7-9
J gene: TRBJ1-1
CDR3 DNA: TGTGCCAGCAGCTTAGTGCAGGGGAACACTGAAGCTTTCTTT
CDR3 protein: CASSLVQGNTEAFF

D gene: TRBD1
clone size: -
V gene: TRBV11-2
J gene: TRBJ1-6
CDR3 DNA: TGTGCCAGCAGGCAAATGGGGACAGTTAATTCACCCCTCCACTTT
CDR3 protein: CASRQMGTVNSPLHF

D gene: TRBD1
clone size: -
V gene: TRBV6-1
J gene: TRBJ2-1
CDR3 DNA: TGTGCCAGCAGTGAAATTGGGACAGGACCCTTCGCACTGGGACAGTTCTTC
CDR3 protein: CASSEIGTGPFALGQFF

D gene: TRBD2
clone size: -
V gene: TRBV5-1
J gene: TRBJ2-3
CDR3 DNA: TGCGCCAGCAGCCGAAGACTAGCGGGGGGTACAGATACGCAGTATTTT
CDR3 protein: CASSRRLAGGTDTQYF

D gene: TRBD2
clone size: -
V gene: TRBV6-6
J gene: TRBJ2-1
CDR3 DNA: TGTGCCAGCAGGGGGACTAGCGGGACCTACAATGAGCAGTTCTTC
CDR3 protein: CASRGTSGTYNEQFF

D gene: -
clone size: -
V gene: TRBV5-8
J gene: TRBJ1-5
CDR3 DNA: TGTGCCAGCAGCCCGGGTCAGCCCCAGCATTTT
CDR3 protein: CASSPGQPQHF

D gene: TRBD1
clone size: -
V gene: TRBV18
J gene: TRBJ1-3
CDR3 DNA: TGTGCCAGCTCAGCGGACAGGGAAATTGGAAACACCATATATTTT
CDR3 protein: CASSADREIGNTIYF

D gene: TRBD1
clone size: few
V gene: TRBV23-1
J gene: TRBJ2-1
CDR3 DNA: TGCGCCAGCAGTCGACCGGACAGGGAATCCTACAATGAGCAGTTCTTC
CDR3 protein: CASSRPDRESYNEQFF

D gene: -
clone size: -
V gene: TRBV21-1
J gene: TRBJ2-7
CDR3 DNA: TGTGCCAGCAGCCACCGGACAGGCTCCTACGAGCAGTACTTC
CDR3 protein: CASSHRTGSYEQYF

D gene: -
clone size: -
V gene: TRBV30
J gene: TRBJ2-7
CDR3 DNA: TGTGCCTGGAGTCCTACGTTGCATCCCCCAACGTTC
CDR3 protein: CAWSPTLHPPTF

D gene: -
clone size: -
V gene: TRBV5-1
J gene: TRBJ1-4
CDR3 DNA: TGCGCCAGCAGCGCCTGGTCGGACTCAACTAATGAAAAACTGTTTTTT
CDR3 protein: CASSAWSDSTNEKLFF

D gene: -
clone size: -
V gene: TRBV14
J gene: TRBJ1-2
CDR3 DNA: TGTGCCAGCAGCCAAGCATCAGGATTTCGGGGTGGCTACACCTTC
CDR3 protein: CASSQASGFRGGYTF